One sample yielded the 21 T cell receptor beta chains listed below, sequenced in a study of T cell responses to AZD1222 COVID-19 vaccine. Sequencing used immunoSEQ multiplex PCR; TCRdb keeps in-frame clones, though not all of them. The sample contains about 99,000 clones, about 90% of which appear only once. The sequencing here drew on peripheral blood, taken on day 0 of AZD1222 vaccination. These receptors all stem from an adult in good health.

The gene calls are TRBV9 and TRBJ1-2; D gene ambiguous. With 0 bases removed from V and 5 bases from J, the gap between germline ends came to 11 bases. The CDR3 runs to 14 residues. Germline CDR1 and CDR2: SGDLS and YYNGEE. The CDR3 nucleotides are TGTGCCAGCAGCGTAGGGGTGGGTCTTTATGGCTACACCTTC. Encoded protein: CASSVGVGLYGYTF.

A note on this clone: Other DNA sequences within the sample encode an identical CDR3. CDR3 residues: CAWRGRGGYTF. The CDR3 DNA reads as TGTGCCTGGAGAGGAAGGGGCGGCTACACCTTC. This sequence joins TRBV30 and TRBJ1-2; D is possibly TRBD1 (5 bases). In germline, CDR1 is GTSNPN, CDR2 SVGIG (reference sequence). The CDR3 spans 11 residues. The germline V and J ends were trimmed by 3 bases and 8 bases, with 10 bases remaining between them.

V usage is TRBV4-1 and J usage is TRBJ2-7; no clear D. Trimming pared 8 bases from V and 3 bases from J, leaving 17 bases between. This CDR3 has 14 amino acids. Germline V gives CDR1 MGHRA, CDR2 YSYEKL. As DNA, the CDR3 is TGCGCCAGCGCCCTAGGGCGCGGAAACTACGAGCAGTACTTC. Translating gives CASALGRGNYEQYF.

V usage is TRBV9 and J usage is TRBJ2-2, with D possibly being TRBD1 or TRBD2 (6 bases each). Germline assignment: CDR1 SGDLS and CDR2 YYNGEE. There are 14 residues in the CDR3. Trimming cost V 5 bases and J 6 bases, with 14 bases left between them. As DNA, the CDR3 is TGTGCCAGCAGTCAAGGGGGGCATCCCGGGGAGCTGTTTTTT. Protein: CASSQGGHPGELFF. The whole variable domain, remainder taken from reference TRBV9 and TRBJ2-2, is DSGVTQTPKHLITATGQRVTLRCSPRSGDLSVYWYQQSLDQGLQFLIQYYNGEERAKGNILERFSAQQFPDLHSELNLSSLELGDSALYFCASSQGGHPGELFFGEGSRLTVL.

The chain employs TRBV5-6 and TRBJ2-7; 7 nucleotides align to TRBD1. The CDR3 covers 13 residues. The V gene end was trimmed by 2 bases and the J gene end by 4 bases; junction bases not matched to a gene: 3. CDR1 is SGHDT, CDR2 YYEEEE, per germline. The DNA for the CDR3 is TGTGCCAGCAGCTTTACGACAGGGTACGAGCAGTACTTC. Residues: CASSFTTGYEQYF.

The J gene is TRBJ2-5, the V gene TRBV4-3; 7 nucleotides match TRBD2. The CDR3 covers 15 residues. From germline, CDR1 is LGHNA and CDR2 YSLEER. The trim removed 3 bases at V and 7 bases at J, leaving 11 bases unmatched. Here the CDR3 DNA reads TGCGCCAGCAGCCACCTCCTGGGGGGGGGTGGGACCCAGTACTTC. It encodes CASSHLLGGGGTQYF.

V and J are TRBV30 and TRBJ1-1; D unclear. CDR1 and CDR2 from the germline V gene are GTSNPN and SVGIG (reference sequence). This CDR3 region has 13 residues. V was trimmed by 6 bases and J by 1 base, leaving 12 bases between them. CDR3: CACWQWRNTEAFF. In nucleotides, the CDR3 is TGTGCCTGCTGGCAATGGAGGAACACTGAAGCTTTCTTT.

The chain carries TRBV28 and TRBJ1-2, with D perhaps matching TRBD1 (6 bases). The CDR3 consists of 14 residues. Germline CDR1 reads MDHEN; CDR2 reads SYDVKM. V lost 5 bases to trimming and J lost 2 bases, with 12 bases between them. The DNA of the CDR3 is TGTGCCAGCAGTCTTGGACAGCAGAACTATGGCTACACCTTC. This sequence encodes CASSLGQQNYGYTF.

The V gene is TRBV6-1, the J gene TRBJ2-2; no reliable D call. CDR3 length: 13 amino acids. The V end was cut by 3 bases, the J end by 2 bases, with 4 bases between. Germline loops: CDR1 MNHNS, CDR2 SASEGT. The CDR3 loop is CASSEFNTGELFF. The CDR3 DNA reads as TGTGCCAGCAGTGAGTTTAACACCGGGGAGCTGTTTTTT.

The rearrangement links TRBV5-6 to TRBJ1-5; D gene ambiguous. V was trimmed by 4 bases and J by 6 bases, leaving 14 bases between them. The germline CDR1 and CDR2 sequences are SGHDT and YYEEEE. This CDR3 spans 14 amino acids. This CDR3 is CASSLRRLAQPQHF. CDR3 coding DNA: TGTGCCAGCAGCCTGCGTAGGTTGGCTCAGCCCCAGCATTTT.

This chain connects TRBV15 to TRBJ2-5; 7 bases map to TRBD1. The CDR3 extends over 15 amino acids. Germline V gene lookup returns CDR1 LNHNV and CDR2 YYDKDF (reference sequence). V dropped 1 base and J dropped 5; count of bases not matched to a gene: 7. The CDR3 DNA is TGTGCCACCAGCAGAGTACAGGGGATTCCTGAGACCCAGTACTTC. Amino acids: CATSRVQGIPETQYF. Full variable domain (rest looked up from reference TRBV15 and TRBJ2-5): DAMVIQNPRYQVTQFGKPVTLSCSQTLNHNVMYWYQQKSSQAPKLLFHYYDKDFNNEADTPDNFQSRRPNTSFCFLDIRSPGLGDTAMYLCATSRVQGIPETQYFGPGTRLLVL.

The J gene is TRBJ1-5, the V gene TRBV28; no definite D call. There are 14 residues in the CDR3. Between the trimmed V and J ends, which lost 6 bases and 4 bases, there was a span of 13 bases. Germline assignment: CDR1 MDHEN and CDR2 SYDVKM. The CDR3 sequence is CASRIEWVNQPQHF. The CDR3 bases are TGTGCCAGCAGAATCGAATGGGTTAATCAGCCCCAGCATTTT.

The chain recombines TRBV27 with TRBJ2-3, with D perhaps TRBD1 (5 bases). Trimming removed 6 bases at V and 6 bases at J, with 13 bases between. The CDR3 is made up of 13 amino acids. Germline V lookup: CDR1 MNHEY, CDR2 SMNVEV (reference sequence). The CDR3 coding sequence is TGTGCCAGCAGCCCCAGGACAAGGGATACGCAGTATTTT. Residues: CASSPRTRDTQYF.

V and J are TRBV10-3 and TRBJ2-7; D is unresolved. Trimming stripped 5 bases from V and 0 bases from J, with 11 bases between. Germline V CDR1 and CDR2: ENHRY, SYGVKD. The CDR3 has 14 amino acids. The CDR3 DNA reads as TGTGCCATCAGTACGTGGACGAGCTCCTACGAGCAGTACTTC. This gives the protein CAISTWTSSYEQYF.

The V call is TRBV5-6, the J call TRBJ2-3; the D is unclear. Deletions cut 0 bases from V and 6 bases from J, with 14 bases between. Germline CDR1 is SGHDT and CDR2 is YYEEEE. The CDR3 length is 15 residues. The CDR3 nucleotides read TGTGCCAGCAGCTTGGGTTCGACCGGGTGGGATACGCAGTATTTT. Encoded protein: CASSLGSTGWDTQYF.

The chain is built from TRBV19 and TRBJ2-2; 9 bases are a match to TRBD2. With V trimmed by 10 bases and J by 8 bases, 17 bases remained unmatched. CDR1 is LNHDA and CDR2 is SQIVND in the germline V gene (reference sequence). The CDR3 sequence is 16 residues long. This CDR3 is CATKTVGTSRWGELFF. DNA for the CDR3: TGTGCCACTAAAACTGTCGGGACTAGCCGGTGGGGGGAGCTGTTTTTT. The variable domain in full, with the rest retrieved from reference TRBV19 and TRBJ2-2, is DGGITQSPKYLFRKEGQNVTLSCEQNLNHDAMYWYRQDPGQGLRLIYYSQIVNDFQKGDIAEGYSVSREKKESFPLTVTSAQKNPTAFYLCATKTVGTSRWGELFFGEGSRLTVL.

This clone came up a few times. The chain joins TRBV6-5 to TRBJ1-2; D not certain. CDR3 size: 12 residues. Trimming stripped 8 bases from V and 7 bases from J, with 14 bases between. Germline V gene sequence: CDR1 MNHEY, CDR2 SVGAGI. The CDR3 sequence is CASASGVGGYTF. The CDR3 nucleotides read TGTGCCAGCGCATCTGGGGTGGGTGGCTACACCTTC.

The V call is TRBV19, the J call TRBJ2-7; D might be TRBD1 (6 bases). With 5 bases removed from V and 0 bases from J, the gap between germline ends came to 14 bases. Germline CDR1 LNHDA, CDR2 SQIVND (reference sequence). There are 15 residues in the CDR3. The CDR3, as DNA: TGTGCCAGTAGTCATACCGGGACACTCTCCTACGAGCAGTACTTC. It specifies CASSHTGTLSYEQYF.

The chain combines TRBV5-5 with TRBJ2-2, with 8 nucleotides matching TRBD2. V shed 3 bases, J shed 6 bases, and the junction held 10 bases outside the gene matches. CDR3 length: 16 residues. Germline lookup yields CDR1 SGHKS and CDR2 YYEKEE (reference sequence). Here the CDR3 DNA reads TGTGCCAGCAGCTGGGGACTAGTCGGGTCCCCCGGGGAGCTGTTTTTT. This gives the protein CASSWGLVGSPGELFF.

The genes are TRBV5-4 and TRBJ2-2; D might be TRBD2 (6 bases). The CDR3 has 14 residues. V shed 4 bases and J shed 8 bases, with 15 bases lying between them. Germline-derived CDR1 and CDR2 are SGHNT and YYREEE (reference sequence). CDR3 in amino acids: CASSPTRLGGELFF. In DNA, the CDR3 is TGTGCCAGCAGCCCGACTAGGTTGGGTGGGGAGCTGTTTTTT.

This chain uses TRBV18 with TRBJ1-3; D is possibly TRBD1 (5 bases). V was clipped by 0 bases and J by 7 bases, with 7 bases between them. Germline loops: CDR1 KGHSH, CDR2 LQKENI. This CDR3 is 13 amino acids long. The CDR3 DNA reads TGTGCCAGCTCACCACCTCAGGGCAACACCATATATTTT. It codes for CASSPPQGNTIYF.